This T cell receptor (beta chain) originates from a study of blood T cell repertoires in COVID-19. About the study: The analysed material was cDNA or gDNA that came from T cells, B-cell-depleted T cells, or PBMCs.

TCRdb's copy holds only in-frame clones and misses some; the assay was immunoSEQ multiplex PCR. Of approximately 200,000 clones listed, nearly 90% are singletons. Before being deemed recovered, Cohort 3 donors had two negative PCRs, clearance, or symptom resolution. Trimming cost V 5 bases and J 3 bases; bases outside gene matches: 8. The V gene's germline CDR1 is SEHNR and CDR2 FQNEAQ (reference sequence). CDR3 size: 15 residues. This chain links TRBV7-9 with TRBJ2-3; 7 nucleotides match TRBD2. Source material: PBMCs or T cells enriched from blood (not recorded which). The sequence came from a man aged 30 to 45 who had recovered from COVID-19. This CDR3 reads CASSKGASGTDTQYF. In DNA form, the CDR3 reads TGTGCCAGCAGCAAAGGTGCTAGCGGTACAGATACGCAGTATTTT.